A single sample is the source of the 18 T cell receptor beta chains below, sequenced in a study of blood T cell repertoires in COVID-19. The repertoire was sequenced with immunoSEQ multiplex PCR; TCRdb's copy has only in-frame clones and lacks some. The profile covers tens of thousands of clones, with roughly 83% appearing a single time and approximately 28% taken by the ten largest. The sequenced material came from peripheral blood. The receptors were gathered from a man aged 70 or older with acute or convalescent COVID-19.

The rearrangement links TRBV5-1 to TRBJ1-1, with a possible D match to TRBD1 (5 bases). The V end was cut by 2 bases, the J end by 5 bases, with 10 bases between. Germline CDR1 reads SGHRS; CDR2 reads YFSETQ. CDR3 length: 13 amino acids. The CDR3 spells CASSFQGLTEAFF. CDR3 coding DNA: TGCGCCAGCAGCTTTCAGGGCCTAACTGAAGCTTTCTTT. Filled out from reference TRBV5-1 and TRBJ1-1, the complete variable domain reads KAGVTQTPRYLIKTRGQQVTLSCSPISGHRSVSWYQQTPGQGLQFLFEYFSETQRNKGNFPGRFSGRQFSNSRSEMNVSTLELGDSALYLCASSFQGLTEAFFGQGTRLTVV.

This clone came up a few times. In the same sample, other DNA sequences code for this CDR3. This rearrangement joins TRBV5-6 to TRBJ1-6; D not resolved. V was shortened by 0 bases and J by 4 bases, with 5 bases between the two germline ends. This CDR3 comprises 14 residues. Germline V gene sequence: CDR1 SGHDT, CDR2 YYEEEE. The DNA of the CDR3 is TGTGCCAGCAGCTTGGCCGGGTATAATTCACCCCTCCACTTT. Its protein is CASSLAGYNSPLHF.

This sequence joins TRBV6-5 and TRBJ1-2; TRBD1 matches at 8 bases. V lost 4 bases and J lost 6; bases outside the gene matches: 7. The CDR3 is 14 residues long. Germline assignment: CDR1 MNHEY and CDR2 SVGAGI. In DNA form, the CDR3 reads TGTGCCAGCAGTTCCCCACGACAGGGGCATGGCTACACCTTC. It specifies CASSSPRQGHGYTF.

The genes are TRBV9 and TRBJ2-7, with TRBD2 as a possible D gene (6 bases). The CDR3 runs 12 residues. V was clipped by 4 bases and J by 7 bases, with 12 bases between them. Germline CDR1 SGDLS, CDR2 YYNGEE. The CDR3 DNA follows: TGTGCCAGCAGCTCCCGGGGGAGTGAGCAGTACTTC. Encoded protein: CASSSRGSEQYF.

J is TRBJ1-6 and V is TRBV30; D unclear. This CDR3 region has 13 residues. Germline V gene lookup returns CDR1 GTSNPN and CDR2 SVGIG (reference sequence). Trimming took 4 bases from V and 8 from J, leaving 12 bases between them. CDR3 residues: CAWTGRADSPLHF. The CDR3 region has the DNA TGTGCCTGGACCGGGAGAGCGGATTCACCCCTCCACTTT.

This chain connects TRBV20-1 to TRBJ2-7; D gene ambiguous. The CDR3 is made up of 11 amino acids. Trimming removed 1 base at V and 5 bases at J, with 6 bases between. CDR1 DFQATT and CDR2 SNEGSKA come from the germline V gene (reference sequence). This CDR3 reads CSARGLDEQYF. In DNA, the CDR3 is TGCAGTGCTAGAGGGCTCGACGAGCAGTACTTC.

This clone showed up just once. The rearrangement links TRBV27 to TRBJ1-2; 7 bases align to TRBD1. The V and J ends lost 5 bases and 6 bases, in that order; junction bases with no gene match: 12. This CDR3 has 15 amino acids. Germline V gene sequence: CDR1 MNHEY, CDR2 SMNVEV (reference sequence). The DNA of the CDR3 is TGTGCCAGCAGTCGCTCCGGAACAGGGGCCGATGGCTACACCTTC. Translated, it gives CASSRSGTGADGYTF.

In its sample, this clone was seen once. This sequence joins TRBV18 and TRBJ2-3; weak D call: TRBD1 (5 bases). Germline CDR1 KGHSH, CDR2 LQKENI. The CDR3 spans 16 residues. V was cut by 3 bases and J by 0 bases, with 13 bases left in between. This chain's CDR3 is CASSPTEVASTDTQYF. The CDR3 nucleotides read TGTGCCAGCTCACCGACAGAGGTCGCTAGCACAGATACGCAGTATTTT.

The gene calls are TRBV30 and TRBJ1-1; a weak D match, TRBD1 (5 bases). Germline V gives CDR1 GTSNPN, CDR2 SVGIG (reference sequence). This CDR3 comprises 10 residues. V was clipped by 7 bases and J by 5 bases, with 8 bases between them. This chain's CDR3 is CASGGTEAFF. For the CDR3, the DNA is TGTGCCTCCGGGGGGACTGAAGCTTTCTTT.

This chain uses TRBV11-1 with TRBJ1-4; TRBD1 matches 9 bases. The CDR3 contains 14 residues. Germline lookup yields CDR1 SGHAT and CDR2 FQDESV (reference sequence). Trimming at V came to 5 bases and at J to 7 bases, leaving 5 bases not matched to a gene. The CDR3 region is CASSTGTGREKLFF. In nucleotides, the CDR3 is TGTGCCAGCAGCACCGGGACAGGGCGTGAAAAACTGTTTTTT.

The rearrangement uses TRBV9 and TRBJ1-1; D may be TRBD1 (5 bases). The V end lost 4 bases, the J end lost 0 bases, and 10 bases lay between the germline ends. The germline V gene encodes CDR1 SGDLS and CDR2 YYNGEE. This CDR3 has 14 residues. As DNA, the CDR3 is TGTGCCAGCAGCTCCCGGGGGATGAACACTGAAGCTTTCTTT. Amino acids: CASSSRGMNTEAFF.

The J gene is TRBJ1-2, the V gene TRBV7-9, with unresolved D. The CDR3 is 14 amino acids. The germline gives CDR1 SEHNR, CDR2 FQNEAQ (reference sequence). Between the trimmed V and J ends, which lost 5 bases and 0 bases, there was a span of 10 bases. CDR3 residues: CASSLPGPNYGYTF. The CDR3 bases are TGTGCCAGCAGCCTCCCGGGTCCTAACTATGGCTACACCTTC.

This chain links TRBV12-3 or TRBV12-4 with TRBJ2-1, with TRBD2 matching over 13 bases. V shed 8 bases and J 7 bases; nucleotides not matched to a gene: 2. The CDR3 length is 13 residues. CDR3 DNA: TGTGCCAGCGGACTAGCGGGAGCTAATGAGCAGTTCTTC. Protein sequence: CASGLAGANEQFF.

The chain has TRBV7-9 and TRBJ2-5; a weak D match, TRBD1 (6 bases). Trimming took 4 bases from V and 2 from J, leaving 14 bases between them. CDR3 length equals 15 residues. The germline V gene encodes CDR1 SEHNR and CDR2 FQNEAQ (reference sequence). The CDR3 coding sequence is TGTGCCAGCAGCTCAGGGGTTGGGGGTCAAGAGACCCAGTACTTC. Translated, it gives CASSSGVGGQETQYF. The full variable domain, with the rest looked up from reference TRBV7-9 and TRBJ2-5, is DTGVSQNPRHKITKRGQNVTFRCDPISEHNRLYWYRQTLGQGPEFLTYFQNEAQLEKSRLLSDRFSAERPKGSFSTLEIQRTEQGDSAMYLCASSSGVGGQETQYFGPGTRLLVL.

This clone was seen a single time. The DNA of the CDR3 is TGTGCCAGCAGCCCCGGTGAGACAGATACGCAGTATTTT. It codes for CASSPGETDTQYF. The chain employs TRBV7-2 and TRBJ2-3; unclear D gene. The length of the CDR3 is 13 residues. Per the germline V gene, CDR1 is SGHTA and CDR2 is FQGNSA. Trimming took 5 bases from V and 3 from J, leaving 9 bases between them. The full variable domain, with the rest looked up from reference TRBV7-2 and TRBJ2-3, is GAGVSQSPSNKVTEKGKDVELRCDPISGHTALYWYRQSLGQGLEFLIYFQGNSAPDKSGLPSDRFSAERTGGSVSTLTIQRTQQEDSAVYLCASSPGETDTQYFGPGTRLTVL.

The V gene is TRBV6-1, the J gene TRBJ1-1, with TRBD1 as a possible D gene (5 bases). Trimming took off 4 bases at V and 1 base at J, with 16 bases between the two ends. This CDR3 comprises 16 residues. Germline loops: CDR1 MNHNS, CDR2 SASEGT. CDR3 protein: CASSVRQGMGNTEAFF. CDR3 DNA: TGTGCCAGCAGTGTAAGGCAGGGCATGGGGAACACTGAAGCTTTCTTT.

The rearrangement links TRBV5-1 to TRBJ2-1; D might be TRBD1 (5 bases). CDR1 and CDR2 (germline): SGHRS, YFSETQ. The CDR3 spans 15 residues. V lost 3 bases and J 6 bases, leaving 16 bases between the germline ends. CDR3 in amino acids: CASSSQDSSSNEQFF. The CDR3, as DNA: TGCGCCAGCAGCTCCCAAGACAGCTCGAGCAATGAGCAGTTCTTC.

The chain is built from TRBV13 and TRBJ1-6, with 9 nucleotides matching TRBD1. This CDR3 has 13 residues. Germline CDR1 and CDR2: PRHDT and FYEKMQ (reference sequence). V lost 5 bases and J lost 11; bases outside the gene matches: 4. In DNA, the CDR3 is TGTGCCAGCAGCCGGGACAGGGCAACACCCCTCCACTTT. Translation gives CASSRDRATPLHF.